This TCR beta chain comes out of a study of regulatory T cells in long-lasting Graves disease. Both iRepertoire HTBI primers and Arm-PCR of CDR3 regions were used to build the TCR beta libraries. TCRdb ran MiXCR on the multiplex PCR reads and lists one entry per CDR3 protein. This sample has 400,000 to 450,000 distinct CDR3 sequences; roughly a quarter occur once, and the top ten carry around 26%. There are many counts of this clonotype. As to time point: persistent/refractory GD, antithyroid drugs over 5 years with positive TRAb. PBMCs provided the RNA from which the TCR library was made. The sample in question was peripheral blood mononuclear cells (PBMCs), obtained when the disease was refractory, from a patient treated with antithyroid drugs. This receptor was taken from a female donor with Graves disease.

CDR3 DNA: TGTGCCAGCAAAGAGGGACTAGCGGTCCGGGAGACCCAGTACTTC. Translation gives CASKEGLAVRETQYF. V and J are TRBV3-1 and TRBJ2-5, with TRBD2 matching 11 bases. Germline assignment: CDR1 LGHDT and CDR2 YNNKEL (reference sequence). With 7 bases clipped from V and 5 bases from J, the junction kept 9 bases outside the gene matches. The CDR3 has 15 amino acids.